Sequencing of this T cell receptor (beta chain) was carried out in a study of CD8 T cells in ankylosing spondylitis. MiXCR was run by TCRdb on the 5' RACE reads, yielding one entry per CDR3 protein. The sample holds 250,000 or so distinct CDR3 sequences, roughly 18% seen once. This clonotype was observed a handful of times. Trimming pared 4 bases from V and 9 bases from J, leaving 25 bases between. CDR1 and CDR2 from the germline V gene are SEHNR and FQNEAQ (reference sequence). The CDR3 covers 17 residues. Sequenced sample: blood, either unsorted or a sorted T cell fraction (not recorded which). The genes are TRBV7-9 and TRBJ2-4; either TRBD1 or TRBD2 may fit D (7 bases each). This receptor was identified in a male donor with ankylosing spondylitis or in good health (not recorded which). The CDR3 region has the DNA TGTGCCAGCAGCTCCAGCGGGGCCCAGGGGGGAATGCTCATTCAGTACTTC. Translating gives CASSSSGAQGGMLIQYF.